This T cell receptor beta chain was identified during a study of long-term antiretroviral therapy in people with HIV. Whole-study context: The earliest samples came from an era when ART typically awaited falling CD4 counts. Whole-study results and caveats: ART preceded a rise in diversity that nonetheless stayed lower than in transplant donor controls.

Version v3.0 of the immunoSEQ assay ran at survey level. Using immunoSEQ multiplex PCR, the repertoire was profiled, and TCRdb retains in-frame clones only, with some absent. Among tens of thousands of clones listed, roughly 85% were seen once. This clone was seen once. What it binds is not known. HIV-positive participants all received treatment in the United States. DNA was extracted from about 1-10 million thawed cryopreserved PBMC. V lost 6 bases and J lost 6, with 15 bases in between. CDR1 MNHEY and CDR2 SMNVEV come from the germline V gene (reference sequence). The CDR3 length is 13 residues. Sample: unsorted PBMCs, taken 3.3 years after starting antiretroviral therapy. The rearrangement uses TRBV27 and TRBJ2-7; no clear D. The clonotype comes from a man between 18 and 29 years old with HIV. The CDR3 region has the DNA TGTGCCAGCAGATACTTATCGGGCCGCGAGCAGTACTTC. Residues: CASRYLSGREQYF.